The source of this T cell receptor beta chain is a study of shared clonotypes between healthy human individuals. Findings of the study overall: Sorted-subset samples were not fully sequenced, rarefaction indicated.

Points on this clone: What it recognizes is unknown.

Sequencing was performed with immunoSEQ multiplex PCR; in TCRdb, only in-frame clones are kept and a portion is missing. The data contain about 2.2 million clones, just over 90% of them seen just once; the ten biggest clones take up around 1.7%. Losses at the gene ends were 6 bases for V and 6 bases for J; bases not matched to a gene: 1. This CDR3 region has 13 residues. CDR1 and CDR2 from the germline V gene are SGHAT and FQNNGV. As defined, naive CD8 cells were CD45RO-negative and positively selected for CCR7, with terminally differentiated effector memory CD45RA+ cells excluded. The receptor was derived from a man aged 18 to 29 in good health. Some clones in this sample may be carry-over from other donors' samples. The rearrangement uses TRBV11-2 and TRBJ2-2; 10 nucleotides line up with TRBD1. Sequences were obtained from naive CD8+ T cells from PBMCs. CDR3 DNA: TGTGCCAGCAGGGGACAGGGGCCCGGGGAGCTGTTTTTT. Protein: CASRGQGPGELFF.